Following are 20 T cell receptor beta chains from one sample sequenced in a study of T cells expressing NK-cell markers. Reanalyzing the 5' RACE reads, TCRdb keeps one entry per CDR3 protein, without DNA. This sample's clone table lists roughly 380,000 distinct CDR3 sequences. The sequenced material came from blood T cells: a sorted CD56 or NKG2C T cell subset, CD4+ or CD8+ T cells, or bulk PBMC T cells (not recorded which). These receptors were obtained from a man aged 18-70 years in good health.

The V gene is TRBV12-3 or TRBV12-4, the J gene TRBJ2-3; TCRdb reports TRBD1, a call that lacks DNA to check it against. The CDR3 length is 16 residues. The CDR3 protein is CASSLSASGGGNTQYF.

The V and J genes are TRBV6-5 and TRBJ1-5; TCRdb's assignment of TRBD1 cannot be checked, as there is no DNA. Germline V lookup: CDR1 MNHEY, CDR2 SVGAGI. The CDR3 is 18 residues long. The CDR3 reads CASSAPSPGQSSNQPQHF.

The CDR3 spells CASSPRVTLSYEQYF. The rearrangement links TRBV7-6 to TRBJ2-7; TCRdb calls TRBD1, which cannot be checked without DNA. CDR3 size: 15 residues. Germline CDR1 reads SGHVS; CDR2 reads FNYEAQ.

This CDR3 reads CASSALPYNSPLHF. This chain uses TRBV9 with TRBJ1-6. The CDR3 covers 14 residues. Germline assignment: CDR1 SGDLS and CDR2 YYNGEE.

The CDR3 here is CASVAGLANLASRDTQYF. V gene TRBV6-1 combines with J gene TRBJ2-3; the TCRdb call, TRBD2, lacks DNA for checking. Germline lookup yields CDR1 MNHNS and CDR2 SASEGT. This CDR3 comprises 18 residues.

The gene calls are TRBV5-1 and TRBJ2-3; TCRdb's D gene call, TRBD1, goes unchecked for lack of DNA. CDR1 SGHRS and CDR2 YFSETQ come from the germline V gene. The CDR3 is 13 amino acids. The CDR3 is CASSLVSGGTQYF. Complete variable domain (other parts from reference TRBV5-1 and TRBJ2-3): KAGVTQTPRYLIKTRGQQVTLSCSPISGHRSVSWYQQTPGQGLQFLFEYFSETQRNKGNFPGRFSGRQFSNSRSEMNVSTLELGDSALYLCASSLVSGGTQYFGPGTRLTVL.

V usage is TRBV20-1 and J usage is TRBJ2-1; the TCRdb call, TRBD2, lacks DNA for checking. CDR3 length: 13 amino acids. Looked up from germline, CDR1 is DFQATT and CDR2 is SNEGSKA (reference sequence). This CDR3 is CSANAIRYNEQFF.

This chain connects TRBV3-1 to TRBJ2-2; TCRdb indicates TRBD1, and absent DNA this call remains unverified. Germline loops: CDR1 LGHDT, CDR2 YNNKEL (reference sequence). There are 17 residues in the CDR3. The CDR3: CASSQHRGNMNTGELFF. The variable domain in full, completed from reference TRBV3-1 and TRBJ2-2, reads DTAVSQTPKYLVTQMGNDKSIKCEQNLGHDTMYWYKQDSKKFLKIMFSYNNKELIINETVPNRFSPKSPDKAHLNLHINSLELGDSAVYFCASSQHRGNMNTGELFFGEGSRLTVL.

The CDR3 protein is CASSLLLAVWETQYF. This chain connects TRBV7-3 to TRBJ2-5; TCRdb selects TRBD2, and the lack of DNA leaves this call unchecked. The CDR3 is made up of 15 amino acids. The germline CDR1 and CDR2 sequences are SGHTA and FQGTGA. The whole variable domain, remainder taken from reference TRBV7-3 and TRBJ2-5, is GAGVSQTPSNKVTEKGKYVELRCDPISGHTALYWYRQSLGQGPEFLIYFQGTGAADDSGLPNDRFFAVRPEGSVSTLKIQRTERGDSAVYLCASSLLLAVWETQYFGPGTRLLVL.

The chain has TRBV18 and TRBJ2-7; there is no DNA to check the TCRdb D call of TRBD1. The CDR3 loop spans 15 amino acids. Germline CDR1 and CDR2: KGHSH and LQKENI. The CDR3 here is CASSPPGQGAREQYF.

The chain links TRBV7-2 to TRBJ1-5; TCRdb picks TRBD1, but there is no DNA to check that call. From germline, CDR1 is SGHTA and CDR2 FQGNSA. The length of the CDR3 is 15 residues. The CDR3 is CASSVNRGSNQPQHF.

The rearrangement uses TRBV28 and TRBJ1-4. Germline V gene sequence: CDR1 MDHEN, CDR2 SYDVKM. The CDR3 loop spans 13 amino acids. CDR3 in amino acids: CASTTQRNEKLFF.

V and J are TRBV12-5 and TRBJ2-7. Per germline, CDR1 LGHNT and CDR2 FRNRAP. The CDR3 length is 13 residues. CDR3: CASGLYRSYEQYF.

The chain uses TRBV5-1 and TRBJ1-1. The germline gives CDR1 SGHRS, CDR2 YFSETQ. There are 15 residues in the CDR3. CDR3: CASSLASVLNTEAFF. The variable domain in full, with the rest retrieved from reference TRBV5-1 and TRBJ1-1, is KAGVTQTPRYLIKTRGQQVTLSCSPISGHRSVSWYQQTPGQGLQFLFEYFSETQRNKGNFPGRFSGRQFSNSRSEMNVSTLELGDSALYLCASSLASVLNTEAFFGQGTRLTVV.

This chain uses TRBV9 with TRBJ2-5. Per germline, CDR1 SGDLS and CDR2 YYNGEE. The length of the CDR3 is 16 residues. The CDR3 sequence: CASSPTILTHQETQYF.

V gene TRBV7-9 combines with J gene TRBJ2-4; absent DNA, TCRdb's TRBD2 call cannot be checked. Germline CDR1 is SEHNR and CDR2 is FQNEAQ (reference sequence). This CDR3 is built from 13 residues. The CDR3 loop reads CASGIREEGIQYF.

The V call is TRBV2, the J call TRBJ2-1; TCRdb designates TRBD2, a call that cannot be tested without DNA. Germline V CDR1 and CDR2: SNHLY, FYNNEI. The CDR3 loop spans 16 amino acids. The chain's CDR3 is CASRVSGGADGNEQFF.

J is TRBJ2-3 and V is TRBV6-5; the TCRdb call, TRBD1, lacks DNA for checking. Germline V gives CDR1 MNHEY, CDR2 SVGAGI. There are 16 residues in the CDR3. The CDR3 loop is CASSYSVIGVPDTQYF.

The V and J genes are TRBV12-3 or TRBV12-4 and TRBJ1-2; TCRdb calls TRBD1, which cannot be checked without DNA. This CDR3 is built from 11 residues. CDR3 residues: CASSPGLGYTF.

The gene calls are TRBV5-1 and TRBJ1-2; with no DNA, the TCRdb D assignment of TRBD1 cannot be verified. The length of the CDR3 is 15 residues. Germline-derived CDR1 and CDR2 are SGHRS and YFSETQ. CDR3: CASSQPNDRDSGYTF.